Following are 29 T cell receptor beta chains from one sample sequenced in a study of monozygotic twins with inflammatory bowel disease. TCRdb re-analyzed the 5' RACE reads; it lists each CDR3 protein once, without DNA. Here the sample table reports approximately 120,000 distinct CDR3 sequences. Sequenced material: blood. These receptors originate from a human donor with ulcerative colitis or Crohn's disease, or a healthy co-twin of an affected twin (not recorded which).

V usage is TRBV29-1 and J usage is TRBJ2-3; TCRdb's D call of TRBD1 is untestable without DNA. Germline values: CDR1 SQVTM, CDR2 ANQGSEA. The CDR3 runs 14 residues. This CDR3 reads CSVSPQTGVDTQYF.

The V call is TRBV20-1, the J call TRBJ2-1. The CDR3 consists of 14 residues. CDR1 is DFQATT and CDR2 is SNEGSKA in the germline V gene (reference sequence). The CDR3 spells CSARGSLAENEQFF.

The chain has TRBV28 and TRBJ2-6. This CDR3 has 13 residues. The germline gives CDR1 MDHEN, CDR2 SYDVKM. The CDR3 loop is CATRQSGANVLTF.

V and J are TRBV5-8 and TRBJ1-5; TCRdb selects TRBD1, and the lack of DNA leaves this call unchecked. CDR1 and CDR2 from the germline V gene are SGHTS and YDEGEE. CDR3 length: 13 residues. CDR3 sequence reads: CASSLGGFQPQHF.

The chain combines TRBV29-1 with TRBJ2-7. CDR1 is SQVTM and CDR2 is ANQGSEA in the germline V gene. The CDR3 is 14 amino acids. CDR3 region: CSVEPGQNTYEQYF.

The rearrangement joins TRBV6-5 to TRBJ2-1. The CDR3 is 14 residues long. Germline CDR1 reads MNHEY; CDR2 reads SVGAGI. The chain's CDR3 is CASSYDGFGNEQFF.

V usage is TRBV28 and J usage is TRBJ2-1; TCRdb returns TRBD2, unconfirmable since there is no DNA. Per the germline V gene, CDR1 is MDHEN and CDR2 is SYDVKM. The CDR3 loop spans 15 amino acids. CDR3 region: CASSFLREGRNEQFF. Full variable domain (rest looked up from reference TRBV28 and TRBJ2-1): DVKVTQSSRYLVKRTGEKVFLECVQDMDHENMFWYRQDPGLGLRLIYFSYDVKMKEKGDIPEGYSVSREKKERFSLILESASTNQTSMYLCASSFLREGRNEQFFGPGTRLTVL.

The chain has TRBV20-1 and TRBJ1-1; with no DNA, the TCRdb D assignment of TRBD1 cannot be verified. The CDR3 spans 16 residues. CDR1 and CDR2 (germline): DFQATT, SNEGSKA (reference sequence). CDR3 sequence: CSARDQGQGARTEAFF.

V is TRBV20-1 and J is TRBJ1-2; the D call from TCRdb, TRBD1, cannot be confirmed without DNA. This CDR3 is built from 11 residues. The germline V gene encodes CDR1 DFQATT and CDR2 SNEGSKA (reference sequence). The CDR3 loop reads CSTKQGYGYTF.

The rearrangement joins TRBV20-1 to TRBJ1-1. CDR1 and CDR2 from the germline V gene are DFQATT and SNEGSKA (reference sequence). The CDR3 is 14 residues long. The CDR3 loop reads CSAKRGGGTTEAFF.

The chain uses TRBV7-3 and TRBJ2-1; absent DNA, TCRdb's TRBD1 call cannot be checked. The CDR3 is 14 residues long. Germline CDR1 SGHTA, CDR2 FQGTGA. This CDR3 is CASSALSTGSEQFF.

This chain uses TRBV20-1 with TRBJ2-7; TCRdb's D gene call, TRBD1, goes unchecked for lack of DNA. Germline V gene lookup returns CDR1 DFQATT and CDR2 SNEGSKA (reference sequence). The CDR3 length is 12 residues. CDR3 amino acids: CSATDRAYEQYF.

The chain combines TRBV19 with TRBJ1-5. Looked up from germline, CDR1 is LNHDA and CDR2 is SQIVND (reference sequence). The length of the CDR3 is 14 residues. Here the CDR3 reads CASSPQGRNQPQHF.

CDR3: CASSREDEQYF. The chain links TRBV5-5 to TRBJ2-7; no DNA is available, so the TRBD2 call from TCRdb remains unchecked. The CDR3 consists of 11 residues. Germline-derived CDR1 and CDR2 are SGHKS and YYEKEE (reference sequence).

V is TRBV20-1 and J is TRBJ1-2. In germline, CDR1 is DFQATT, CDR2 SNEGSKA (reference sequence). The CDR3 consists of 12 residues. The CDR3 reads CSARVDGYGYTF.

CDR3 sequence reads: CASSDRSGRGYSNQPQHF. The V and J genes are TRBV12-3 or TRBV12-4 and TRBJ1-5. This CDR3 comprises 18 residues.

The chain joins TRBV20-1 to TRBJ1-5. CDR3 size: 12 residues. The germline gives CDR1 DFQATT, CDR2 SNEGSKA (reference sequence). CDR3 protein: CSAEGQNQPQHF.

This sequence joins TRBV2 and TRBJ1-1; with no DNA, the TCRdb D assignment of TRBD1 cannot be verified. Germline assignment: CDR1 SNHLY and CDR2 FYNNEI. The CDR3 runs 14 residues. Here the CDR3 reads CASSGTGRNTEAFF.

The chain is built from TRBV5-1 and TRBJ2-1; TCRdb calls TRBD1, which cannot be checked without DNA. The CDR3 runs 16 residues. CDR1 SGHRS and CDR2 YFSETQ come from the germline V gene. CDR3 residues: CASSPTPGDQYNEQFF.

The chain employs TRBV6-2 or TRBV6-3 and TRBJ1-2; checking the TCRdb D call of TRBD1 is not possible without DNA. CDR3 length: 14 amino acids. The germline CDR1 and CDR2 sequences are MNHEY and SVGEGT. The CDR3 loop reads CASSSDRGNYGYTF.

The chain couples TRBV7-9 to TRBJ2-2; TCRdb returns TRBD2, unconfirmable since there is no DNA. Germline assignment: CDR1 SEHNR and CDR2 FQNEAQ (reference sequence). CDR3 length equals 16 residues. The CDR3 sequence: CASNPTGTRNTGELFF.

The chain uses TRBV29-1 and TRBJ2-7; TCRdb picks TRBD1, but there is no DNA to check that call. This CDR3 is 12 amino acids long. Germline V lookup: CDR1 SQVTM, CDR2 ANQGSEA. The CDR3 region is CSVEGLQGWQYF.

The chain has TRBV6-5 and TRBJ2-7; checking the TCRdb D call of TRBD2 is not possible without DNA. CDR1 is MNHEY and CDR2 is SVGAGI in the germline V gene. This CDR3 contains 13 residues. CDR3 protein: CASSYRRVYEQYF.

This chain connects TRBV7-2 to TRBJ1-1; the D call of TRBD1 rests on TCRdb alone, since no DNA is present to check it. The CDR3 has 14 amino acids. Germline values: CDR1 SGHTA, CDR2 FQGNSA. The CDR3 spells CASSLDPGTTEAFF.

The chain combines TRBV7-2 with TRBJ2-7; the TCRdb D gene call, TRBD2, has no DNA to confirm it. The germline V gene encodes CDR1 SGHTA and CDR2 FQGNSA. The length of the CDR3 is 16 residues. The CDR3 reads CASSRLAGIGFYEQYF.

This chain links TRBV5-1 with TRBJ2-7; TCRdb lists TRBD2, though no DNA is available to test this call. There are 14 residues in the CDR3. From germline, CDR1 is SGHRS and CDR2 YFSETQ. CDR3 in amino acids: CASSLVFLGNEQYF.

J is TRBJ2-1 and V is TRBV20-1; TCRdb calls TRBD2, which cannot be checked without DNA. The germline V gene encodes CDR1 DFQATT and CDR2 SNEGSKA (reference sequence). The CDR3 extends over 15 amino acids. This CDR3 reads CSARDAGAPGNEQFF.

The V and J genes are TRBV7-9 and TRBJ1-5; the TRBD1 assignment by TCRdb is unverifiable without DNA. Germline V gene sequence: CDR1 SEHNR, CDR2 FQNEAQ (reference sequence). The length of the CDR3 is 16 residues. CDR3 in amino acids: CASSDPGTGENQPQHF. The entire variable domain, with the rest obtained from reference TRBV7-9 and TRBJ1-5, is as follows: DTGVSQNPRHKITKRGQNVTFRCDPISEHNRLYWYRQTLGQGPEFLTYFQNEAQLEKSRLLSDRFSAERPKGSFSTLEIQRTEQGDSAMYLCASSDPGTGENQPQHFGDGTRLSIL.

The J gene is TRBJ1-1, the V gene TRBV5-1; TCRdb's D call, TRBD1, is unchecked because there is no DNA. Germline values: CDR1 SGHRS, CDR2 YFSETQ. CDR3 length: 17 residues. The CDR3 region is CASSPRVSGEMNTEAFF.